These T cell receptor beta chains were read from a single sample in a study of T cells after yellow fever vaccination. TCRdb independently ran MiXCR on the 5' RACE reads; one entry per CDR3 protein. The table shows 360,000 or so distinct CDR3 sequences, with about 9.9% occurring only once. The sample was PBMCs, taken on the day of the first yellow fever vaccination. These receptors all stem from a man aged 18 to 35 who received the YFV17D yellow fever vaccine. The CDR3 runs from the conserved cysteine through the conserved F or W. A D gene is named only where the DNA matches it firmly. Clone size appears in some rows only: once, few, many, or a class for an expanded clone.

d_call: .; clone_size: many; v_call: TRBV7-8; j_call: TRBJ2-7; cdr3_nt: TGTGCCAGCAGTCGGACAGAGAATTCCTACGAGCAGTACTTC; cdr3_aa: CASSRTENSYEQYF
d_call: .; clone_size: .; v_call: TRBV9; j_call: TRBJ2-5; cdr3_nt: TGTGCCAGCAGCGTAGCTAGTAGGGGTTCTCAAGAGACCCAGTACTTC; cdr3_aa: CASSVASRGSQETQYF
d_call: .; clone_size: many; v_call: TRBV20-1; j_call: TRBJ1-1; cdr3_nt: TGCAGTGCTAGTGGTGGGAACACTGAAGCTTTCTTT; cdr3_aa: CSASGGNTEAFF
d_call: .; clone_size: .; v_call: TRBV27; j_call: TRBJ2-3; cdr3_nt: TGTGCCAGCAGTTTATCCCCAGGTAACACAGATACGCAGTATTTT; cdr3_aa: CASSLSPGNTDTQYF
d_call: .; clone_size: few; v_call: TRBV29-1; j_call: TRBJ1-1; cdr3_nt: TGCAGCGTTGACCCCCGACGAAACACTGAAGCTTTCTTT; cdr3_aa: CSVDPRRNTEAFF
d_call: TRBD1; clone_size: .; v_call: TRBV19; j_call: TRBJ1-5; cdr3_nt: TGTGCCAGTAGATCGCTCGACAGGGGGCAATACAATCAGCCCCAGCATTTT; cdr3_aa: CASRSLDRGQYNQPQHF
d_call: .; clone_size: few; v_call: TRBV24-1; j_call: TRBJ2-1; cdr3_nt: TGTGCCACCAGTGATCCACGGACTGTCTCCTACAATGAGCAGTTCTTC; cdr3_aa: CATSDPRTVSYNEQFF
d_call: .; clone_size: few; v_call: TRBV29-1; j_call: TRBJ2-2; cdr3_nt: TGCAGCGTCGTACCTACTGCCGGGGAGCTGTTTTTT; cdr3_aa: CSVVPTAGELFF
d_call: TRBD1; clone_size: many; v_call: TRBV5-1; j_call: TRBJ2-7; cdr3_nt: TGCGCCAGCAGCTTACGGGACAGGGACCGCTACGAGCAGTACTTC; cdr3_aa: CASSLRDRDRYEQYF
d_call: .; clone_size: .; v_call: TRBV6-5; j_call: TRBJ1-1; cdr3_nt: TGTGCCAGCAGTTACTCTCGGTGGGGGACTGAAGCTTTCTTT; cdr3_aa: CASSYSRWGTEAFF
d_call: .; clone_size: few; v_call: TRBV4-1; j_call: TRBJ2-7; cdr3_nt: TGCGCCAGCAGCCAAGACAGGGGCCAGAGCGAGCAGTACTTC; cdr3_aa: CASSQDRGQSEQYF
d_call: TRBD1; clone_size: few; v_call: TRBV15; j_call: TRBJ2-5; cdr3_nt: TGTGCCACCAGCAGAGATAAGGGGGCCGGGACCCAGTACTTC; cdr3_aa: CATSRDKGAGTQYF
d_call: .; clone_size: few; v_call: TRBV7-2; j_call: TRBJ1-6; cdr3_nt: TGTGCCAGCAGCCTACCCGACTCCAATAATTCACCCCTCCACTTT; cdr3_aa: CASSLPDSNNSPLHF
d_call: .; clone_size: few; v_call: TRBV7-2; j_call: TRBJ1-2; cdr3_nt: TGTGCCAGCAGCTTAGCGGTATTTGACAGCCCCTATGGCTACACCTTC; cdr3_aa: CASSLAVFDSPYGYTF
d_call: .; clone_size: few; v_call: TRBV5-1; j_call: TRBJ1-6; cdr3_nt: TGCGCCAGCACCTTGACGGGGGCAGGGAATTCACCCCTCCACTTT; cdr3_aa: CASTLTGAGNSPLHF
d_call: .; clone_size: .; v_call: TRBV6-2/TRBV6-3; j_call: TRBJ1-4; cdr3_nt: TGTGCCAGCAGTTACTCGGGACTAAAACTCGTGGATGAAAAACTGTTTTTT; cdr3_aa: CASSYSGLKLVDEKLFF
d_call: .; clone_size: .; v_call: TRBV7-8; j_call: TRBJ2-3; cdr3_nt: TGTGCCAGCAGCTTTCATCGGGCCTCGGGCACAGATACGCAGTATTTT; cdr3_aa: CASSFHRASGTDTQYF
d_call: .; clone_size: .; v_call: TRBV7-2; j_call: TRBJ1-1; cdr3_nt: TGTGCCAGCAGCTTTGACAGTGACGAAGCTTTCTTT; cdr3_aa: CASSFDSDEAFF
d_call: TRBD2; clone_size: few; v_call: TRBV29-1; j_call: TRBJ2-3; cdr3_nt: TGCAGCGTTGAAGGAAGGACTAGCGGAACCACCCCGCAGTATTTT; cdr3_aa: CSVEGRTSGTTPQYF
d_call: .; clone_size: few; v_call: TRBV10-3; j_call: TRBJ1-1; cdr3_nt: TGTGCCATCAGTATTGGGGGGGAGGCCACTGAAGCTTTCTTT; cdr3_aa: CAISIGGEATEAFF
d_call: TRBD1; clone_size: .; v_call: TRBV7-2; j_call: TRBJ2-1; cdr3_nt: TGTGCCAGCGGCTTAAGACAGGGGTCGTACAATGAGCAGTTCTTC; cdr3_aa: CASGLRQGSYNEQFF
d_call: .; clone_size: many; v_call: TRBV20-1; j_call: TRBJ1-2; cdr3_nt: TGCAGTGCTGGGGATACCACAGGGTCCTATGGCTACACCTTC; cdr3_aa: CSAGDTTGSYGYTF
d_call: .; clone_size: few; v_call: TRBV11-2; j_call: TRBJ2-3; cdr3_nt: TGTGCCAGCAGCTTAGGTCTTCGGACAGCCCGCACAGATACGCAGTATTTT; cdr3_aa: CASSLGLRTARTDTQYF
d_call: TRBD1; clone_size: few; v_call: TRBV7-2; j_call: TRBJ2-7; cdr3_nt: TGTGCCAGCAGCGCACACCGGGACAGGGGACCTTACGAGCAGTACTTC; cdr3_aa: CASSAHRDRGPYEQYF
d_call: .; clone_size: .; v_call: TRBV5-6; j_call: TRBJ2-1; cdr3_nt: TGTGCCAGCAGCTTGACCAATGAGCAGTTCTTC; cdr3_aa: CASSLTNEQFF
d_call: TRBD1; clone_size: .; v_call: TRBV20-1; j_call: TRBJ2-7; cdr3_nt: TGCAGTGCGCGAGGACAGGGGGCCTCCTACGAGCAGTACTTC; cdr3_aa: CSARGQGASYEQYF
d_call: .; clone_size: few; v_call: TRBV20-1; j_call: TRBJ2-7; cdr3_nt: TGCAGTGCTTTGCCTTTACAAGATGAGCCCTACGAGCAGTACTTC; cdr3_aa: CSALPLQDEPYEQYF
d_call: .; clone_size: many; v_call: TRBV6-5; j_call: TRBJ2-5; cdr3_nt: TGTGCCAGCAGTGACTCTGTCCCCTATACCCAGTACTTC; cdr3_aa: CASSDSVPYTQYF
d_call: .; clone_size: few; v_call: TRBV11-2; j_call: TRBJ2-5; cdr3_nt: TGTGCCAGCAGCGTCTTGGCAGGGGTGCAAGAGACCCAGTACTTC; cdr3_aa: CASSVLAGVQETQYF
d_call: .; clone_size: .; v_call: TRBV4-2; j_call: TRBJ2-1; cdr3_nt: TGTGCCAGCAGCCAAGAGAGAGCGAGTTACAATGAGCAGTTCTTC; cdr3_aa: CASSQERASYNEQFF
d_call: .; clone_size: .; v_call: TRBV15; j_call: TRBJ1-3; cdr3_nt: TGTGCCACCAGCAGGACCGGGGTAGGTCCGCCTCGAAACACCATATATTTT; cdr3_aa: CATSRTGVGPPRNTIYF
d_call: TRBD1; clone_size: few; v_call: TRBV23-1; j_call: TRBJ2-3; cdr3_nt: TGCGCCAGCAGCAGGACAGGGGGCAAGGCAGATACGCAGTATTTT; cdr3_aa: CASSRTGGKADTQYF
d_call: .; clone_size: few; v_call: TRBV6-5; j_call: TRBJ2-3; cdr3_nt: TGTGCCAGCAGTTACTGGGTCGGGCGTAGCGGCACAGATACGCAGTATTTT; cdr3_aa: CASSYWVGRSGTDTQYF
d_call: .; clone_size: .; v_call: TRBV2; j_call: TRBJ2-2; cdr3_nt: TGTGCCAGCAGTGAAGGGGGGGCCGGGGAGCTGTTTTTT; cdr3_aa: CASSEGGAGELFF
d_call: .; clone_size: few; v_call: TRBV5-1; j_call: TRBJ1-1; cdr3_nt: TGCGCCAGCAGCTTGGTGTCGAACACTGAAGCTTTCTTT; cdr3_aa: CASSLVSNTEAFF
d_call: .; clone_size: .; v_call: TRBV11-2; j_call: TRBJ1-2; cdr3_nt: TGTGCCAGCAGCTCGGTTCGGGATGTCGGAGATGGCTACACCTTC; cdr3_aa: CASSSVRDVGDGYTF
d_call: .; clone_size: .; v_call: TRBV7-2; j_call: TRBJ2-3; cdr3_nt: TGTGCCAGCAGCTATGGTAATACGCAGTATTTT; cdr3_aa: CASSYGNTQYF
d_call: .; clone_size: .; v_call: TRBV5-1; j_call: TRBJ2-4; cdr3_nt: TGCGCCAGCAGCCCACCAGGGGTGATAAACATTCAGTACTTC; cdr3_aa: CASSPPGVINIQYF
d_call: TRBD1; clone_size: .; v_call: TRBV12-3/TRBV12-4; j_call: TRBJ1-4; cdr3_nt: TGTGCCAGCGGGCTACAGGGGGAGGGAAAACTGTTTTTT; cdr3_aa: CASGLQGEGKLFF
d_call: TRBD1; clone_size: few; v_call: TRBV6-5; j_call: TRBJ1-5; cdr3_nt: TGTGCCAGCAAACCGGGACAGAGATTTAGCAATCAGCCCCAGCATTTT; cdr3_aa: CASKPGQRFSNQPQHF
d_call: .; clone_size: .; v_call: TRBV20-1; j_call: TRBJ2-2; cdr3_nt: TGCAGTGCTAGAGTGCAGGCGAACACCGGGGAGCTGTTTTTT; cdr3_aa: CSARVQANTGELFF
d_call: TRBD1; clone_size: .; v_call: TRBV6-1; j_call: TRBJ2-3; cdr3_nt: TGTGCCAGCAGCAATACAGGGGGCACAGATACGCAGTATTTT; cdr3_aa: CASSNTGGTDTQYF
d_call: .; clone_size: .; v_call: TRBV29-1; j_call: TRBJ1-1; cdr3_nt: TGCAGCGTTGAAGGTAGGCAGGTGAACACTGAAGCTTTCTTT; cdr3_aa: CSVEGRQVNTEAFF
d_call: TRBD1; clone_size: many; v_call: TRBV24-1; j_call: TRBJ2-1; cdr3_nt: TGTGCCACCAGTGACCAAACAGGGGCTTGTGAGCAGTTCTTC; cdr3_aa: CATSDQTGACEQFF
d_call: TRBD2; clone_size: .; v_call: TRBV7-2; j_call: TRBJ2-1; cdr3_nt: TGTGCCAGCAGCCTTCTTAGCGGGGGGTCCGATGAGCAGTTCTTC; cdr3_aa: CASSLLSGGSDEQFF
d_call: TRBD1; clone_size: .; v_call: TRBV12-3/TRBV12-4; j_call: TRBJ2-1; cdr3_nt: TGTGCCAGCAGCCACCCGAGGGGGCTGAATGAGCAGTTCTTC; cdr3_aa: CASSHPRGLNEQFF
d_call: TRBD1; clone_size: few; v_call: TRBV7-9; j_call: TRBJ2-1; cdr3_nt: TGTGCCAGCAGCACCCGACAGGGGCGATACAATGAGCAGTTCTTC; cdr3_aa: CASSTRQGRYNEQFF
d_call: TRBD1; clone_size: .; v_call: TRBV4-3; j_call: TRBJ1-5; cdr3_nt: TGCGCCAGCAGCCTAGTTTTTGGGACAGGGGGCCAGCCCCAGCATTTT; cdr3_aa: CASSLVFGTGGQPQHF
d_call: .; clone_size: many; v_call: TRBV7-6; j_call: TRBJ2-7; cdr3_nt: TGTGCCAGCAGCTTAGGACTCCAATACGGCGAGCAGTACTTC; cdr3_aa: CASSLGLQYGEQYF
d_call: .; clone_size: few; v_call: TRBV18; j_call: TRBJ2-3; cdr3_nt: TGTGCCAGCTCACCACCACGGGCGGCCACAGATACGCAGTATTTT; cdr3_aa: CASSPPRAATDTQYF
d_call: .; clone_size: .; v_call: TRBV5-4; j_call: TRBJ2-1; cdr3_nt: TGTGCCAGCAGCTTTCAGGGGTACAATGAGCAGTTCTTC; cdr3_aa: CASSFQGYNEQFF
d_call: .; clone_size: many; v_call: TRBV18; j_call: TRBJ2-3; cdr3_nt: TGTGCCAGCTCACCACCACTAGCAGGAGGTACGCAGTATTTT; cdr3_aa: CASSPPLAGGTQYF
d_call: TRBD1; clone_size: .; v_call: TRBV6-2/TRBV6-3; j_call: TRBJ1-4; cdr3_nt: TGTGCCAGCAGCTCGGGACAGGGGATTGAAAAACTGTTTTTT; cdr3_aa: CASSSGQGIEKLFF